These 26 T cell receptor beta chains share one sample of origin, sequenced in a study of T cells in Graves' hyperthyroidism and ophthalmopathy. TCR beta CDR3 regions were amplified from RNA transcripts. TCR CDR3 regions were first amplified by RT-PCR with HTBI primers. One entry per CDR3 protein, called by TCRdb with MiXCR from the multiplex PCR reads. The sample yields approximately 210,000 distinct CDR3 sequences, 17% seen once. Sequencing was carried out using blood. Receptors originate from a man in his fifties with Graves' hyperthyroidism.

This clonotype was detected ten times or more. The V gene is TRBV5-1, the J gene TRBJ2-7, with 9 bases aligning to TRBD2. The CDR3 is 14 amino acids. Trimming removed 6 bases from V and 5 bases from J; junction bases left unmatched: 9. CDR1 is SGHRS, CDR2 YFSETQ, per germline. In DNA, the CDR3 is TGCGCCAGCAACGAGTGGCTAGCGGGAAACGAGCAGTACTTC. It is translated as CASNEWLAGNEQYF.

V and J are TRBV19 and TRBJ2-1; D not resolved. Germline assignment: CDR1 LNHDA and CDR2 SQIVND (reference sequence). The CDR3 totals 14 residues. The V gene lost 1 base and the J gene lost 10 bases, with 14 bases spanning the gap. The CDR3 protein is CASSIGTPLEEQFF. DNA of the CDR3: TGTGCCAGTAGTATAGGGACCCCATTAGAAGAGCAGTTCTTC.

The chain combines TRBV19 with TRBJ1-5; TRBD1 matches at 8 bases. The CDR3 is made up of 15 amino acids. V shed 5 bases, J shed 5 bases, and the junction held 8 bases outside the gene matches. Germline values: CDR1 LNHDA, CDR2 SQIVND (reference sequence). CDR3 in DNA: TGTGCCAGTAGTGGAAGGACAGGGAGGGATCAGCCCCAGCATTTT. Its translation: CASSGRTGRDQPQHF.

J is TRBJ2-3 and V is TRBV6-2 or TRBV6-3; 14 bases fit TRBD2. The length of the CDR3 is 19 residues. Per the germline V gene, CDR1 is MNHEY and CDR2 is SVGEGT. After removal of 4 bases from V and 4 bases from J, the junction contained 13 bases not matched to a gene. CDR3 region: CASSLLVGLAGGGADTQYF. The CDR3 DNA is TGTGCCAGCAGTTTACTCGTAGGACTAGCGGGAGGAGGTGCAGATACGCAGTATTTT.

This clonotype came up many times. The genes are TRBV6-1 and TRBJ2-5; the D is unclear. Germline values: CDR1 MNHNS, CDR2 SASEGT. This CDR3 has 11 residues. Trimming stripped 4 bases from V and 5 bases from J, with 5 bases between. CDR3 sequence: CASSGLETQYF. The CDR3 bases are TGTGCCAGCAGTGGACTGGAGACCCAGTACTTC.

This clonotype turned up a few times. The chain is built from TRBV19 and TRBJ1-5; D not certain. In germline, CDR1 is LNHDA, CDR2 SQIVND (reference sequence). The CDR3 totals 13 residues. Trimming shortened V by 5 bases and J by 7 bases, and 12 bases separated the two germline ends. CDR3 sequence reads: CASSPGRRQPQHF. DNA of the CDR3: TGTGCCAGTAGTCCCGGACGCCGCCAGCCCCAGCATTTT. The full variable domain, with the rest looked up from reference TRBV19 and TRBJ1-5, is DGGITQSPKYLFRKEGQNVTLSCEQNLNHDAMYWYRQDPGQGLRLIYYSQIVNDFQKGDIAEGYSVSREKKESFPLTVTSAQKNPTAFYLCASSPGRRQPQHFGDGTRLSIL.

J is TRBJ2-1 and V is TRBV27; 9 bases agree with TRBD2. Germline V gene lookup returns CDR1 MNHEY and CDR2 SMNVEV (reference sequence). The V and J ends lost 0 bases and 12 bases, in that order; junction bases with no gene match: 12. This CDR3 spans 16 amino acids. The CDR3 region is CASSLSVAGEAGRQFF. The CDR3 DNA sequence: TGTGCCAGCAGTTTATCCGTAGCGGGAGAAGCGGGCAGGCAGTTCTTC.

CDR3 residues: CAISESRQGTEQYF. The CDR3 DNA is TGTGCCATCAGTGAGTCGAGACAGGGTACCGAGCAGTACTTC. The chain recombines TRBV10-3 with TRBJ2-7; 7 bases are a match to TRBD1. Germline assignment: CDR1 ENHRY and CDR2 SYGVKD. This CDR3 has 14 amino acids. The V and J ends lost 0 bases and 6 bases, in that order; junction bases with no gene match: 5.

This clonotype has ten or more counts. This chain joins TRBV18 and TRBJ2-7; 8 nucleotides agree with TRBD2. The junction had 9 bases not matched to a gene; V was cut back by 3 bases and J by 5 bases. Germline V lookup: CDR1 KGHSH, CDR2 LQKENI. This CDR3 comprises 15 residues. The CDR3 here is CASSPQRTSRDEQYF. The CDR3, as DNA: TGTGCCAGCTCACCCCAGAGGACTAGCCGAGACGAGCAGTACTTC.

The genes are TRBV11-3 and TRBJ2-2; D is perhaps TRBD1 (5 bases). Germline V gene sequence: CDR1 SGHNT, CDR2 YENEEA. CDR3 length: 15 residues. V lost 4 bases and J 1 base, leaving 10 bases between the germline ends. CDR3 loop: CASSWSRENTGELFF. CDR3 DNA: TGTGCCAGCAGCTGGTCCAGGGAGAACACCGGGGAGCTGTTTTTT.

This clonotype has at least ten counts. J is TRBJ2-1 and V is TRBV6-2 or TRBV6-3, with TRBD2 matching 9 bases. Germline V gene sequence: CDR1 MNHEY, CDR2 SVGEGT. The junction had 9 bases not matched to a gene; V was cut back by 7 bases and J by 5 bases. CDR3 size: 15 residues. CDR3 in amino acids: CASKSLAGVHNEQFF. The CDR3 nucleotides read TGTGCCAGCAAGTCATTAGCGGGAGTCCACAATGAGCAGTTCTTC.

This clonotype was picked up many times. The chain recombines TRBV20-1 with TRBJ2-1; TRBD2 aligns across 12 bases. V lost 5 bases to trimming and J lost 12 bases; unmatched junction nucleotides: 11. Germline lookup yields CDR1 DFQATT and CDR2 SNEGSKA (reference sequence). The CDR3 runs to 14 residues. The CDR3 nucleotides are TGCAGTGCTCAACCGACTAGCGGGAGATTGGGGCAGTTCTTC. As protein: CSAQPTSGRLGQFF.

This clonotype was counted ten times or more. The chain has TRBV20-1 and TRBJ2-6; perhaps TRBD2 as D (5 bases). Looked up from germline, CDR1 is DFQATT and CDR2 is SNEGSKA (reference sequence). The germline V and J ends were trimmed by 6 bases and 4 bases, with 16 bases remaining between them. The CDR3 contains 15 residues. The CDR3 loop reads CSAPPVGVGANVLTF. Written as DNA, the CDR3 is TGCAGTGCCCCCCCCGTCGGGGTCGGGGCCAACGTCCTGACTTTC.

The sample holds many counts of this clonotype. This sequence joins TRBV28 and TRBJ2-1; 9 positions match TRBD2. From germline, CDR1 is MDHEN and CDR2 SYDVKM. This CDR3 has 17 residues. Trimming cost V 5 bases and J 7 bases; bases outside gene matches: 15. CDR3 nucleotide sequence: TGTGCCAGCAGTCCAGGTCGGGGACTAGCTTGGAGGAATGAGCAGTTCTTC. As protein: CASSPGRGLAWRNEQFF.

Of note for this clonotype: Mismatch with germline at one junction end may stem from a read error. The V gene is TRBV18, the J gene TRBJ2-1; 7 bases match TRBD1. The CDR3 covers 14 residues. CDR1 is KGHSH and CDR2 is LQKENI in the germline V gene. The CDR3 here is CASSPSTGYNEQLF. The CDR3 DNA sequence: TGTGCCAGCTCACCGTCGACAGGGTACAATGAGCAGCTCTTC.

This clonotype has a count of ten or more. The chain has TRBV20-1 and TRBJ2-3; a possible D gene is TRBD2 (5 bases). Trimming removed 6 bases at V and 5 bases at J, with 24 bases between. CDR1 is DFQATT, CDR2 SNEGSKA, per germline (reference sequence). This CDR3 is built from 16 residues. DNA for the CDR3: TGCAGTGCGTTCATACCCGGACGAGGGATGGGAGATACGCAGTATTTT. It translates to CSAFIPGRGMGDTQYF.

The chain carries TRBV20-1 and TRBJ2-1, with TRBD2 matching over 11 bases. The CDR3 runs to 16 residues. J was trimmed by 3 bases and V by 1 base; bases with no gene match: 5. In germline, CDR1 is DFQATT, CDR2 SNEGSKA (reference sequence). CDR3 sequence reads: CSARVELAGVYNEQFF. The CDR3 nucleotides read TGCAGTGCTAGAGTGGAACTAGCGGGAGTCTACAATGAGCAGTTCTTC.

CDR3: CASSVMVSTGANEKLFF. The CDR3 DNA is TGTGCCAGCAGCGTAATGGTTTCGACAGGGGCTAATGAAAAACTGTTTTTT. The rearrangement uses TRBV9 and TRBJ1-4, with 8 bases aligning to TRBD1. Germline trimming cut 1 base from V and 3 bases from J; bases unmatched to any gene: 8. Per the germline V gene, CDR1 is SGDLS and CDR2 is YYNGEE. CDR3 size: 17 residues.

This clonotype was found many times. The chain combines TRBV6-2 or TRBV6-3 with TRBJ2-3, with D possibly being TRBD2 (6 bases). With 0 bases removed from V and 2 bases from J, the gap between germline ends came to 6 bases. The CDR3 runs 14 residues. Per the germline V gene, CDR1 is MNHEY and CDR2 is SVGEGT. The DNA of the CDR3 is TGTGCCAGCAGTTACTCGGACTACACAGATACGCAGTATTTT. It yields the protein CASSYSDYTDTQYF.

The genes are TRBV20-1 and TRBJ2-7, with D unclear. The CDR3 covers 13 residues. V was cut by 6 bases and J by 2 bases, with 14 bases left in between. Germline values: CDR1 DFQATT, CDR2 SNEGSKA (reference sequence). The CDR3 region is CSAYSWGTYEQYF. The DNA of the CDR3 is TGCAGTGCCTACTCGTGGGGAACCTACGAGCAGTACTTC.

In this sample, this clonotype turned up many times. The chain carries TRBV29-1 and TRBJ2-1; D assignment may be TRBD1 or TRBD2 (6 bases each). V was pared by 4 bases and J by 1 base, with 8 bases between. Germline assignment: CDR1 SQVTM and CDR2 ANQGSEA. The CDR3 runs to 13 residues. In nucleotides, the CDR3 is TGCAGCGTTGGGGGGGCATCCTACAATGAGCAGTTCTTC. It is translated as CSVGGASYNEQFF.

This clonotype was counted ten times or more. The chain uses TRBV11-3 and TRBJ2-1, with no clear D. Germline lookup yields CDR1 SGHNT and CDR2 YENEEA. Trimming cost V 6 bases and J 5 bases, with 11 bases left between them. This CDR3 has 13 residues. As DNA, the CDR3 is TGTGCCAGCAGTTGGGTCCGGCACAATGAGCAGTTCTTC. Its translation is CASSWVRHNEQFF.

This clonotype showed up many times. This chain joins TRBV7-2 and TRBJ2-3, with D unclear. V was pared by 2 bases and J by 6 bases, with 15 bases between. The CDR3 sequence is 15 residues long. In germline, CDR1 is SGHTA, CDR2 FQGNSA. The CDR3 region is CASSLRSGTPDTQYF. DNA of the CDR3: TGTGCCAGCAGCTTAAGGTCGGGCACCCCCGATACGCAGTATTTT. Variable domain in full (rest from reference TRBV7-2 and TRBJ2-3): GAGVSQSPSNKVTEKGKDVELRCDPISGHTALYWYRQSLGQGLEFLIYFQGNSAPDKSGLPSDRFSAERTGGSVSTLTIQRTQQEDSAVYLCASSLRSGTPDTQYFGPGTRLTVL.

This clonotype came up many times. The V call is TRBV20-1, the J call TRBJ2-5; unclear D gene. Germline V lookup: CDR1 DFQATT, CDR2 SNEGSKA (reference sequence). Trimming took off 0 bases at V and 5 bases at J, with 10 bases between the two ends. The CDR3 is 13 residues long. The CDR3 DNA reads as TGCAGTGCTAGAGAAGCCGGTATGGAGACCCAGTACTTC. It is translated as CSAREAGMETQYF.

This clonotype was recorded many times. V usage is TRBV12-3 or TRBV12-4 and J usage is TRBJ2-1; 10 bases line up with TRBD2. The CDR3 is made up of 15 amino acids. Trimming at V came to 5 bases and at J to 8 bases, leaving 9 bases not matched to a gene. The CDR3 nucleotides read TGTGCCAGCAGTCCTCTACTAGCGGGAAGCGATGAGCAGTTCTTC. Its translation is CASSPLLAGSDEQFF.

The J gene is TRBJ2-1, the V gene TRBV7-3, with TRBD1 matching 7 bases. V lost 3 bases and J lost 1; bases outside the gene matches: 3. The germline V gene has CDR1 SGHTA and CDR2 FQGTGA. This CDR3 region has 15 residues. The CDR3 region has the DNA TGTGCCAGCAGCTTGACACAGGGGTCCTACAATGAGCAGTTCTTC. As protein: CASSLTQGSYNEQFF.